Presented here are 2 T cell receptor beta chains from one specimen sequenced in a study of Ad26.COV2.S vaccination and SARS-CoV-2 variants. The assay was immunoSEQ multiplex PCR, and TCRdb's table has in-frame clones only and misses some. This table has roughly 700,000 clones, roughly 90% appearing once. Treatment here: roughly 20 received Ad26.COV2.S at low or high dose, single or two shots; 5 received placebo; per-sample allocation not given. Sample collection was performed on day 63 after the first vaccine or placebo injection. The input for sequencing was peripheral blood, taken in a trial of Ad26.COV2.S vaccine versus placebo. The receptors were gathered from a person between 18 and 65 years old who received the Ad26.COV2.S COVID-19 vaccine or a placebo.

The chain combines TRBV5-4 with TRBJ2-3, with D possibly being TRBD1 (5 bases). Trimming left V 6 bases short and J 0 bases short, with 14 bases between. There are 15 residues in the CDR3. Germline V CDR1 and CDR2: SGHNT, YYREEE (reference sequence). CDR3 sequence: CASTDRHTSTDTQYF. The DNA of the CDR3 is TGTGCCAGCACCGACAGACACACTAGCACAGATACGCAGTATTTT.

This chain joins TRBV11-2 and TRBJ2-1, with 11 bases identical to TRBD2. CDR3 length: 16 amino acids. The V gene end was trimmed by 5 bases and the J gene end by 5 bases; junction bases not matched to a gene: 8. Looked up from germline, CDR1 is SGHAT and CDR2 is FQNNGV. The CDR3 is CASSATSGRGNNEQFF. As DNA, the CDR3 is TGTGCCAGCAGCGCCACTAGCGGGAGAGGGAACAATGAGCAGTTCTTC.